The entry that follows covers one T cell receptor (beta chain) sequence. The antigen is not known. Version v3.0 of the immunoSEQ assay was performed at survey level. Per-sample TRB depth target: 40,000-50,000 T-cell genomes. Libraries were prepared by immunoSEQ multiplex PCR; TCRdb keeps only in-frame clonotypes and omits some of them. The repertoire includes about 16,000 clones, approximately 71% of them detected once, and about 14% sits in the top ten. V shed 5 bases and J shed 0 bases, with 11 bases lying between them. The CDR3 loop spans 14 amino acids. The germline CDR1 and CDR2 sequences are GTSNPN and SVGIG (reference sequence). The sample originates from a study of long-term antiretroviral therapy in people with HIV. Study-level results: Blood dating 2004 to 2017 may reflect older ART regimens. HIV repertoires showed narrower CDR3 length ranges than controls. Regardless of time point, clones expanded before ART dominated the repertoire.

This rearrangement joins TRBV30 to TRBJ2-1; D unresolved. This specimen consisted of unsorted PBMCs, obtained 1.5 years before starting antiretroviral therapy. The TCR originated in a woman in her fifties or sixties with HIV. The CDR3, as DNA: TGTGCCTGGGGACCCTTGAGCTCCTACAATGAGCAGTTCTTC. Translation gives CAWGPLSSYNEQFF.